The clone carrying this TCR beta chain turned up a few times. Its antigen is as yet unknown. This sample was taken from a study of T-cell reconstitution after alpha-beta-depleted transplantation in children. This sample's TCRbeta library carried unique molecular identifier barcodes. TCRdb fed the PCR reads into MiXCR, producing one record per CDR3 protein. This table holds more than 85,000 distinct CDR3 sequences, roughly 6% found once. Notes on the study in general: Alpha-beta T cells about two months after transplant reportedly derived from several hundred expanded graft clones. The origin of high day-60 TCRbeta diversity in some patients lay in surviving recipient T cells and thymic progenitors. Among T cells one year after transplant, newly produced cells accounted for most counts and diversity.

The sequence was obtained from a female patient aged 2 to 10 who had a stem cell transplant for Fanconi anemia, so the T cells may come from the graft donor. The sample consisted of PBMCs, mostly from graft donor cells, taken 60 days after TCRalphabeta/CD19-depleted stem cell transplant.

This CDR3 is CASSDSPGFSYNEQFF. CDR3 bases: TGTGCCAGCAGTGACAGTCCGGGTTTCTCCTACAATGAGCAGTTCTTC. The chain combines TRBV5-6 with TRBJ2-1, with a tentative D call TRBD1 (5 bases). The CDR3 is 16 amino acids. Germline values: CDR1 SGHDT, CDR2 YYEEEE. Trimming stripped 5 bases from V and 0 bases from J, with 15 bases between.